The present entry profiles one TCR beta chain with its context. This CDR3 spans 15 amino acids. From germline, CDR1 is SGHTA and CDR2 FQGNSA. V dropped 2 bases and J dropped 8 bases, with 18 bases sitting between them. These data originate in a study of blood T cell repertoires in COVID-19. Study in general: Acute-phase and convalescent COVID-19 samples originated in the United States, Italy and Spain. From T cells, B-cell-depleted T cells, or PBMCs came the material, which was cDNA or gDNA.

Original data processing: The assay estimated nucleated cells by amplifying reference gene primers. The assay was immunoSEQ multiplex PCR, and TCRdb's table has in-frame clones only and misses some. That table is the source of V, J and clone size, and D and trimming were worked out from the DNA. The sample consists of some 250,000 clones, 84% of them appearing once. V and J are TRBV7-2 and TRBJ1-1; D perhaps matches TRBD1 (5 bases). What was sequenced was peripheral blood. This clonotype was obtained from a man aged 45-65 years with active or convalescent COVID-19. The CDR3 protein is CASSLTPDGGSEAFF. In nucleotides, the CDR3 is TGTGCCAGCAGCTTAACCCCGGATGGGGGGTCCGAAGCTTTCTTT.